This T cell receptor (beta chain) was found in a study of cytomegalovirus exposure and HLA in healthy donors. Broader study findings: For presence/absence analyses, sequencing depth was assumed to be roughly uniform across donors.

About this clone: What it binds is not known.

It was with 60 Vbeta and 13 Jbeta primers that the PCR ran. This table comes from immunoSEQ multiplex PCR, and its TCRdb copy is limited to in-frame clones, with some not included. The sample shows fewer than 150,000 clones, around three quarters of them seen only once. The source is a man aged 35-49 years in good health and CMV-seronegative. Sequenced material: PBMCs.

The CDR3 DNA reads as TGTGCCAGCAGCTCAGGGGCCCGCACCGGGGAGCTGTTTTTT. This sequence encodes CASSSGARTGELFF. The chain couples TRBV28 to TRBJ2-2; a weak D match, TRBD1 (6 bases). Germline CDR1 MDHEN, CDR2 SYDVKM. The CDR3 covers 14 residues. The V gene lost 6 bases and the J gene lost 4 bases, with 12 bases spanning the gap.